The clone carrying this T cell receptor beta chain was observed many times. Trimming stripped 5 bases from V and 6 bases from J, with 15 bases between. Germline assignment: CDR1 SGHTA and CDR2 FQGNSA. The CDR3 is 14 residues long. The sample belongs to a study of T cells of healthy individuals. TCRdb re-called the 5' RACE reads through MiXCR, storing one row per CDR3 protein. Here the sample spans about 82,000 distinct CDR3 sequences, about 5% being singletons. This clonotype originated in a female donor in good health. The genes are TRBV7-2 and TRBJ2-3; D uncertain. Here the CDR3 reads CASSIGPPSDTQYF. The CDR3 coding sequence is TGTGCCAGCAGCATCGGACCGCCCTCGGATACGCAGTATTTT.